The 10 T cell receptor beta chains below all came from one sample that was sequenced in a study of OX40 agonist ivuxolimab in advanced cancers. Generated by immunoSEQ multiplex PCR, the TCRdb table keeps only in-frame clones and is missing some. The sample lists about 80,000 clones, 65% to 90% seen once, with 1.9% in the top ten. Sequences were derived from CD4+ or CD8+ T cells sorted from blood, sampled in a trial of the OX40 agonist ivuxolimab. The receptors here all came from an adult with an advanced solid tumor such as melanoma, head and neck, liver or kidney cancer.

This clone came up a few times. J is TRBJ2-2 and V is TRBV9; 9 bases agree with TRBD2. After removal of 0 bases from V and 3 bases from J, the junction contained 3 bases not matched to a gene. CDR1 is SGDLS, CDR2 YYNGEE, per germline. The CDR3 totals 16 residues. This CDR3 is CASSVGAGGYTGELFF. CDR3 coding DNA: TGTGCCAGCAGCGTAGGTGCGGGGGGGTACACCGGGGAGCTGTTTTTT.

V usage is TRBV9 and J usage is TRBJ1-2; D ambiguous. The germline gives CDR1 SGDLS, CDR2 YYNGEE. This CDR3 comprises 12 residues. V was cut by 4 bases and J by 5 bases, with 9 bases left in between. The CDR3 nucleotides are TGTGCCAGCAGCATGGGAGGTTATGGCTACACCTTC. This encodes CASSMGGYGYTF.

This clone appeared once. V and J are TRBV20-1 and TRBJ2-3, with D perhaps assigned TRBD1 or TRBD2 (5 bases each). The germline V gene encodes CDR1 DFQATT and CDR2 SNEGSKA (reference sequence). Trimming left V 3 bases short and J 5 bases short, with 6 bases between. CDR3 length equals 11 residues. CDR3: CSARGVDTQYF. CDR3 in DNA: TGCAGTGCTAGGGGGGTAGATACGCAGTATTTT.

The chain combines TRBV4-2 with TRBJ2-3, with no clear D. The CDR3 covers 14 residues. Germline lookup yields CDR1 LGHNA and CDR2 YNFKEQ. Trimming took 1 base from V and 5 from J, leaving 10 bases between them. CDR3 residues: CASSQAQARDTQYF. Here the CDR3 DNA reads TGTGCCAGCAGCCAAGCGCAGGCCAGAGATACGCAGTATTTT.

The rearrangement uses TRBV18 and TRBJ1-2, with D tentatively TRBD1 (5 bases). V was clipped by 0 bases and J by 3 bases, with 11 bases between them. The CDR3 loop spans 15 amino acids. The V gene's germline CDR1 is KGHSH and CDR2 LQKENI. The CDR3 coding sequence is TGTGCCAGCTCACCACCCGGGGGAACGGACTATGGCTACACCTTC. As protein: CASSPPGGTDYGYTF.

For the CDR3, the DNA is TGTGCCAGCAGCTTGGCGGGGAGGGGAAACACCATATATTTT. Protein: CASSLAGRGNTIYF. The rearrangement uses TRBV5-4 and TRBJ1-3; no definite D call. CDR1 is SGHNT and CDR2 is YYREEE in the germline V gene (reference sequence). This CDR3 is built from 14 residues. V was shortened by 0 bases and J by 4 bases, with 8 bases between the two germline ends. Looking up the rest from reference TRBV5-4 and TRBJ1-3 gives the full variable domain: ETGVTQSPTHLIKTRGQQVTLRCSSQSGHNTVSWYQQALGQGPQFIFQYYREEENGRGNFPPRFSGLQFPNYSSELNVNALELDDSALYLCASSLAGRGNTIYFGEGSWLTVV.

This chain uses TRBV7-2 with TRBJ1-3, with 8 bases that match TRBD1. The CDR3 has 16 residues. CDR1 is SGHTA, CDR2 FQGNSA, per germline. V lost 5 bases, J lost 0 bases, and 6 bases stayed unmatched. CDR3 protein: CASSLMGQVSGNTIYF. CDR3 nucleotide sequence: TGTGCCAGCAGCCTTATGGGACAGGTCTCTGGAAACACCATATATTTT.

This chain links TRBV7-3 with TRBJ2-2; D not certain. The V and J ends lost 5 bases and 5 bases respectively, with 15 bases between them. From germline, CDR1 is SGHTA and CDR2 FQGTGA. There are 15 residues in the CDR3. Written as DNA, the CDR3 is TGTGCCAGCAGCCAAGGGCTAACCGGGACCGGGGAGCTGTTTTTT. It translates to CASSQGLTGTGELFF.

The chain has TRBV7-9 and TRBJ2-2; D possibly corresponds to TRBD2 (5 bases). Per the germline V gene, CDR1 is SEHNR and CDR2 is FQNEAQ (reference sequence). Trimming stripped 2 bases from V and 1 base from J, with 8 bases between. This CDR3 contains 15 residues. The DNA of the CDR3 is TGTGCCAGCAGCTTAAGAAGCGGGAACACCGGGGAGCTGTTTTTT. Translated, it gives CASSLRSGNTGELFF.

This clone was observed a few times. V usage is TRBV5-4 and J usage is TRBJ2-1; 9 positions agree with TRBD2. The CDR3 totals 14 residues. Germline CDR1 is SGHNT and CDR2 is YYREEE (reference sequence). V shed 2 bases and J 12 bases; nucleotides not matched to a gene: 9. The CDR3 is CASSFSQREVGQFF. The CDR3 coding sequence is TGTGCCAGCAGCTTTAGCCAGCGGGAGGTGGGGCAGTTCTTC. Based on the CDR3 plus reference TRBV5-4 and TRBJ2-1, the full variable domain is ETGVTQSPTHLIKTRGQQVTLRCSSQSGHNTVSWYQQALGQGPQFIFQYYREEENGRGNFPPRFSGLQFPNYSSELNVNALELDDSALYLCASSFSQREVGQFFGPGTRLTVL.